A selection of T cell receptor beta chains follows, all from one sample in a study of cytomegalovirus exposure and HLA in healthy donors. The repertoire was sequenced with immunoSEQ multiplex PCR; TCRdb's copy has only in-frame clones and lacks some. The sample carries some 85,000 clones, roughly 79% recorded once. The sequenced sample was PBMCs. The receptors stem from a male donor in good health and CMV-seronegative. The CDR3 runs from the conserved cysteine through the conserved F or W. The order of the fields is clone size, V gene, D gene, J gene, CDR3 DNA, CDR3 protein. The D gene is left open where the match is weak. Clone sizes are given selectively: once, few, many, or a class where the clone is expanded.

NA	TRBV7-6	TRBD2	TRBJ2-7	TGTGCCAGCAGCTCTATACTAGCGGCCCGAATCTACGAGCAGTACTTC	CASSSILAARIYEQYF
few	TRBV5-1	NA	TRBJ2-1	TGCGCCAGCAGCCCGAAGCCTCAGGGAGGTCAGTTCTTC	CASSPKPQGGQFF
NA	TRBV6-6	TRBD1	TRBJ1-3	TGTGCCAGCAGTTACCTCGACAGGGGATCCGGAAACACCATATATTTT	CASSYLDRGSGNTIYF
few	TRBV7-2	TRBD1	TRBJ1-2	TGTGCCAGCAGCCCGGACAGGGGAAACTATGGCTACACCTTC	CASSPDRGNYGYTF
few	TRBV6-1	TRBD2	TRBJ2-7	TGTGCCAGCAGTCTCAGCGGGAGGGATTACGAGCAGTACTTC	CASSLSGRDYEQYF
NA	TRBV5-6	NA	TRBJ2-2	TGTGCCAGCAGCTTGATCCCGGGAGATAGGACCGGGGAGCTGTTTTTT	CASSLIPGDRTGELFF
NA	TRBV14	TRBD1	TRBJ1-2	TGTGCCAGCAGCCTAGCCGGGACAGGGGGCGGGAATGGCTACACCTTC	CASSLAGTGGGNGYTF
NA	TRBV4-1	TRBD2	TRBJ2-1	TGCGCCAGCAGCCTACCTAGCGGGGGGTACAATGAGCAGTTCTTC	CASSLPSGGYNEQFF
NA	TRBV7-2	NA	TRBJ1-1	TGTGCCAGCAGCTTAAGCAGGGGGAACACTGAAGCTTTCTTT	CASSLSRGNTEAFF
NA	TRBV19	TRBD1	TRBJ2-5	TGTGCCAGTACCACAACCCGGGACAGCCAAGAGACCCAGTACTTC	CASTTTRDSQETQYF
NA	TRBV2	TRBD1	TRBJ2-1	TGTGCCAGCAGTGGTTGGGGGGACAGGGAGGGGGATGAGCAGTTCTTC	CASSGWGDREGDEQFF
NA	TRBV6-5	NA	TRBJ1-4	TGTGCCAGCAGTTACAGGGGTACTAATGAAAAACTGTTTTTT	CASSYRGTNEKLFF
NA	TRBV5-6	TRBD1	TRBJ2-3	TGTGCCAGCAGCCTGTTGGGACAGGGTACGCAGTATTTT	CASSLLGQGTQYF
NA	TRBV6-6	NA	TRBJ2-3	TGTGCCAGCAGTTTGGCAAATCCTAGCACAGATACGCAGTATTTT	CASSLANPSTDTQYF
NA	TRBV29-1	TRBD2	TRBJ2-7	TGCAGCGTTGGGTTGGGAGGGGCCGACGAGCAGTACTTC	CSVGLGGADEQYF
NA	TRBV19	TRBD1	TRBJ1-1	TGTGCCAGTAGTACGTACCCTGCCGGGACAGGGGCCACCGAAGCTTTCTTT	CASSTYPAGTGATEAFF
NA	TRBV5-5	NA	TRBJ1-3	TGTGCCAGCAGCTTGGACCGACTCTCTGGAAACACCATATATTTT	CASSLDRLSGNTIYF
NA	TRBV5-6	TRBD2	TRBJ2-5	TGTGCCAGCAGCCTAACGGCGGGACTAGCAGTTCAAGAGACCCAGTACTTC	CASSLTAGLAVQETQYF
NA	TRBV12-5	NA	TRBJ1-2	TGTGCTAGTGGTTTGGTTCCAGGCGGTCGGGGAGACTATGGCTACACCTTC	CASGLVPGGRGDYGYTF
once	TRBV5-1	NA	TRBJ2-2	TGCGCCAGCAGCTTACCTGGAGGAGGATACACCGGGGAGCTGTTTTTT	CASSLPGGGYTGELFF
NA	TRBV4-3	TRBD2	TRBJ2-7	TGCGCCAGCAGCCAGGGGACTAGCGGGACCTACGAGCAGTACTTC	CASSQGTSGTYEQYF
NA	TRBV6-5	TRBD1	TRBJ1-2	TGTACCAGCACCAAAGCTGGGCAGGGGGGCAACACCTTC	CTSTKAGQGGNTF
NA	TRBV19	NA	TRBJ1-1	TGTGCCAGTAGTTGGGCGGGACGCAACACTGAAGCTTTCTTT	CASSWAGRNTEAFF
NA	TRBV6-6	NA	TRBJ2-3	TGTGCCATCCAAATCCAGGGGTCAGATACGCAGTATTTT	CAIQIQGSDTQYF
NA	TRBV4-3	NA	TRBJ2-3	TGCGCCAGCAGCCAAGCTGAGCGGCAACCAGATACGCAGTATTTT	CASSQAERQPDTQYF
NA	TRBV27	NA	TRBJ1-2	TGTGCCAGCAGTTTATCAGGGGTGGATGGCTACACCTTC	CASSLSGVDGYTF
few	TRBV6-6	NA	TRBJ2-1	TGTGCCAGCATCGGTGGGCTTTACAATGAGCAGTTCTTC	CASIGGLYNEQFF
NA	TRBV27	NA	TRBJ1-5	TGTGCCAGCAGTTGGCAGGGTGCCAATCAGCCCCAGCATTTT	CASSWQGANQPQHF
NA	TRBV11-3	TRBD1	TRBJ1-3	TGTGCCAACAGCTTAGACAGGGGTCACACCATATATTTT	CANSLDRGHTIYF
NA	TRBV2	NA	TRBJ1-2	TGTGCCGGCCGGGACACCTTTTTAGGGAGTGGCTACACCTTC	CAGRDTFLGSGYTF
NA	TRBV7-9	TRBD2	TRBJ2-3	TGTGCCAGCACCGGGTTTCCTAGCGGGGGGCTCAGCACCCCCCATACGCAGTATTTT	CASTGFPSGGLSTPHTQYF
NA	TRBV27	NA	TRBJ2-7	TGTGCCAGCAGTTTATATCCGGGCGAGCAGTACTTC	CASSLYPGEQYF
NA	TRBV28	TRBD1	TRBJ1-2	TGTGCCAGCAGTCTACCTACCGGGACAGGGTTATACTACACCTTC	CASSLPTGTGLYYTF
NA	TRBV28	TRBD1	TRBJ1-2	TGTGCCAGCACGTTACGGGACAGGGGATTCTATGGCTACACCTTC	CASTLRDRGFYGYTF
NA	TRBV7-9	NA	TRBJ1-2	TGTGCCAGCAGCTTAGGTCGGGGGGGAGGTGATGGCTACACCTTC	CASSLGRGGGDGYTF
NA	TRBV25-1	NA	TRBJ1-5	TGTGCCAGCAGTGAACTGGGTTCGGGGCCCCAGCATTTT	CASSELGSGPQHF
NA	TRBV30	NA	TRBJ2-1	TGTGCCTGGAGTCAGGGCTCCTACAATGAGCAGTTCTTC	CAWSQGSYNEQFF
NA	TRBV2	NA	TRBJ2-7	TGTGCCAGCAGTGAAGAAAGATTAGACGAGCAGTACTTC	CASSEERLDEQYF
NA	TRBV18	NA	TRBJ1-4	TGTGCCAGCTCTCCTAGGCAGGGTAATGAAAAACTGTTTTTT	CASSPRQGNEKLFF
once	TRBV2	NA	TRBJ1-1	TGTGCCAGCAGAAGACAGGAGGTCACTGAAGCTTTCTTT	CASRRQEVTEAFF
NA	TRBV6-6	TRBD1	TRBJ1-5	TGTGCCAGCAGGGGACAGTTAGGCAATCAGCCCCAGCATTTT	CASRGQLGNQPQHF
NA	TRBV11-2	NA	TRBJ1-4	TGTGCCAGCAGCTTTCCGGGGGCAACTAATGAAAAACTGTTTTTT	CASSFPGATNEKLFF
NA	TRBV30	NA	TRBJ1-2	TGTGCCTGGAGTCTGAGTGGGTTCGGGTATGGCTACACCTTC	CAWSLSGFGYGYTF
NA	TRBV4-1	TRBD2	TRBJ2-1	TGCGCCAGCAGCCAAGTTGGTCTAGCGGGGGGATACTTTTACAATGAGCAGTTCTTC	CASSQVGLAGGYFYNEQFF
NA	TRBV4-1	NA	TRBJ1-4	TGCGCCAGCAGCCGCCTATCTAATGAAAAACTGTTTTTT	CASSRLSNEKLFF
NA	TRBV5-6	NA	TRBJ2-7	TGTGCCAGCAGCGGGGGGAGCTCCTACGAGCAGTACTTC	CASSGGSSYEQYF
NA	TRBV28	TRBD1	TRBJ1-1	TGTGCCAGTTGGGACAGGGGGCGCCGGGCGAACACTGAAGCTTTCTTT	CASWDRGRRANTEAFF
NA	TRBV7-6	NA	TRBJ1-1	TGTGCCAGCAGCTTAAGCGGGGGTGGGACTGAAGCTTTCTTT	CASSLSGGGTEAFF
NA	TRBV28	NA	TRBJ2-5	TGTGCCAGCAGTTCCCGTTACATCCCCCAAGAGACCCAGTACTTC	CASSSRYIPQETQYF
once	TRBV5-1	NA	TRBJ1-2	TGCGCCAGCAGCTTGGGAGGGGGTGGCTACACCTTC	CASSLGGGGYTF
NA	TRBV6-5	TRBD1	TRBJ2-1	TGTGCCAGCAGCCTCGGACAGGGGTTTTACAATGAGCAGTTCTTC	CASSLGQGFYNEQFF
NA	TRBV5-6	TRBD1	TRBJ2-7	TGTGCCAGCAGCTTTGGGGGACAGGGGGCGAACGAGCAGTACTTC	CASSFGGQGANEQYF
NA	TRBV5-1	TRBD1	TRBJ2-1	TGCGCCAGCAGCCCGGGACAGGGGGGAAATGAGCAGTTCTTC	CASSPGQGGNEQFF
NA	TRBV6-5	TRBD1	TRBJ2-3	TGTGCCAGCAGGAGACAGGGGGCAGATACGCAGTATTTT	CASRRQGADTQYF